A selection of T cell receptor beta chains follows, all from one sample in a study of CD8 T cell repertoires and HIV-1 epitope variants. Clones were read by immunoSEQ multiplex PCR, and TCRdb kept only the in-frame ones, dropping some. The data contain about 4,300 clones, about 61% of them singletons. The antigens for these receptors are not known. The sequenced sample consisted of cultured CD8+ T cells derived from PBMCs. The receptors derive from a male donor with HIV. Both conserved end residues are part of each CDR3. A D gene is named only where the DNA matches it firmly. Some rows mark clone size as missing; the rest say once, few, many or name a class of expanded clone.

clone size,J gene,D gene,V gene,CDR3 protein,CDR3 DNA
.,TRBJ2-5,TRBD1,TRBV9,CASSASFYRGEETQYF,TGTGCCAGCAGCGCCTCCTTTTACAGGGGCGAGGAGACCCAGTACTTC
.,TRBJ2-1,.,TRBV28,CASSLTDEQFF,TGTGCCAGCAGTTTAACAGATGAGCAGTTCTTC
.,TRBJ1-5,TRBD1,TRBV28,CASSSTGGEQPQHF,TGTGCCAGCAGCTCGACAGGGGGGGAACAGCCCCAGCATTTT
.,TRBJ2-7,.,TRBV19,CASSWGDGAYEQYF,TGTGCCAGTAGTTGGGGGGATGGCGCCTACGAGCAGTACTTC
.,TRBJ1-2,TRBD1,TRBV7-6,CASSSGQGIGYTF,TGTGCCAGCAGCAGCGGACAGGGAATAGGCTACACCTTC
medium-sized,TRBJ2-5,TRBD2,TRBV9,CASSGRDYERQTQYF,TGTGCCAGCAGCGGCCGGGACTATGAGCGGCAGACCCAGTACTTC
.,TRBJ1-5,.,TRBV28,CASSLESGIQPQHF,TGTGCCAGCAGTTTAGAAAGTGGGATTCAGCCCCAGCATTTT
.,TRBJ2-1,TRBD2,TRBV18,CASSPSSSGRDNEQFF,TGTGCCAGCTCACCGTCATCTAGCGGGAGAGACAATGAGCAGTTCTTC
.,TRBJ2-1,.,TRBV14,CASSLLSAGRNEQFF,TGTGCCAGCAGCCTACTATCGGCAGGGCGGAATGAGCAGTTCTTC
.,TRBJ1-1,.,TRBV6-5,CASSPGGGRDTEAFF,TGTGCCAGCAGCCCGGGGGGGGGACGGGACACTGAAGCTTTCTTT
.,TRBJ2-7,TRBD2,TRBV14,CASSQDGLAGIQSSYEQYF,TGTGCCAGCAGCCAAGATGGCCTAGCGGGGATTCAAAGCTCCTACGAGCAGTACTTC
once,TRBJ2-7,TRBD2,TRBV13,CASSLQGGGSSYEQYF,TGTGCCAGCAGCTTACAGGGCGGGGGAAGCTCCTACGAGCAGTACTTC
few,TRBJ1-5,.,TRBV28,CASSLGTFSNQPQHF,TGTGCCAGCAGTCTAGGGACGTTTAGCAATCAGCCCCAGCATTTT
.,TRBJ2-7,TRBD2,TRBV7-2,CASSLILRGAYEQYF,TGTGCCAGCAGCTTAATATTGCGGGGGGCCTACGAGCAGTACTTC
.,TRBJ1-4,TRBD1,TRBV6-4,CASGLTGKGVGEKLFF,TGTGCCAGCGGTCTGACAGGGAAGGGGGTAGGTGAAAAACTGTTTTTT
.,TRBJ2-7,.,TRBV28,CASSFRGTLSYEQYF,TGTGCCAGCAGTTTCCGGGGGACCCTCTCCTACGAGCAGTACTTC
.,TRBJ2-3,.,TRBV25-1,CASSGPRDTQYF,TGTGCCAGCAGTGGGCCTAGAGATACGCAGTATTTT
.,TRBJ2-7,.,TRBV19,CASSVGTGLYEQYF,TGTGCCAGTAGTGTCGGGACGGGACTCTACGAGCAGTACTTC
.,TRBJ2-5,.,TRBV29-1,CSVEEGTQETQYF,TGCAGCGTTGAGGAGGGTACCCAAGAGACCCAGTACTTC
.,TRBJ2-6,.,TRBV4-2,CASSQEWRTTTAGANVLTF,TGTGCCAGCAGCCAAGAGTGGCGGACTACGACGGCTGGGGCCAACGTCCTGACTTTC
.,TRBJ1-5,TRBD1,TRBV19,CASSDDRDDQPQHF,TGTGCCAGTAGTGATGACAGGGACGATCAGCCCCAGCATTTT
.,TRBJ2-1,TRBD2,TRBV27,CASSPLTSGGAHEQFF,TGTGCCAGCAGCCCCCTGACTAGCGGGGGGGCCCATGAGCAGTTCTTC
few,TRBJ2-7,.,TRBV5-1,CASSLGGEYSEQYF,TGCGCCAGCAGCTTGGGTGGGGAATACTCGGAGCAGTACTTC
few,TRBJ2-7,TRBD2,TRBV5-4,CASSLGGGNNEQYF,TGTGCCAGCAGCTTGGGCGGGGGGAACAACGAGCAGTACTTC
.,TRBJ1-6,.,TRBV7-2,CASRTDTSFLNSPLHF,TGTGCCAGCAGGACGGACACTTCGTTCCTTAATTCACCCCTCCACTTT
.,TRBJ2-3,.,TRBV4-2,CASSQDPGTVLTDTQYF,TGTGCCAGCAGCCAAGATCCCGGGACGGTACTCACAGATACGCAGTATTTT
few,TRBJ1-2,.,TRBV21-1,CASSMSGYTF,TGTGCCAGCAGCATGAGTGGCTACACCTTC
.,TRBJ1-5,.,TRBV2,CASSGQGGYSNQPQHF,TGTGCCAGCAGTGGGCAAGGCGGATATAGCAATCAGCCCCAGCATTTT